This TCR beta chain was profiled in a study of blood T cell repertoires in COVID-19. Study details: COVID-19 samples, acute and convalescent, were from the United States, Italy and Spain. Nucleic acid was either cDNA or gDNA, and it came from T cells, B-cell-depleted T cells, or PBMCs.

In the authors' workflow: The authors estimated nucleated cell counts from reference gene primer amplification. Clones were read by immunoSEQ multiplex PCR, and TCRdb kept only the in-frame ones, dropping some. The DNA was the basis for D and trimming; V, J and clone size are from that table. Of 250,000 to 350,000 clones in the sample, 88% were seen once. The germline gives CDR1 SGHKS, CDR2 YYEKEE (reference sequence). V was pared by 4 bases and J by 0 bases, with 10 bases between. The CDR3 spans 15 residues. Seattle patient enrollment occurred during active infection, with longitudinal follow-up thereafter.

The material sequenced was peripheral blood. This chain links TRBV5-5 with TRBJ1-4; D not resolved. This clonotype was sampled from a woman in her twenties or thirties with COVID-19, enrolled during active disease. For the CDR3, the DNA is TGTGCCAGCAGCCTTCGTCCTCCAACTAATGAAAAACTGTTTTTT. This encodes CASSLRPPTNEKLFF. Together with reference TRBV5-5 and TRBJ1-4, the CDR3 gives the full variable domain: DAGVTQSPTHLIKTRGQQVTLRCSPISGHKSVSWYQQVLGQGPQFIFQYYEKEERGRGNFPDRFSARQFPNYSSELNVNALLLGDSALYLCASSLRPPTNEKLFFGSGTQLSVL.